This T cell receptor beta chain appears in the sequencing data of a study of T-cell reconstitution after alpha-beta-depleted transplantation in children. The authors prepared the TCRbeta library with unique molecular identifiers. TCRdb processed the PCR reads anew with MiXCR; each CDR3 protein has one entry. The table records about 980,000 distinct CDR3 sequences, roughly 29% of them present only once. This clonotype was counted a few times. Trimming left V 2 bases short and J 4 bases short, with 23 bases between. The germline V gene encodes CDR1 LGHNA and CDR2 YNFKEQ. The CDR3 loop spans 18 amino acids.

The sequence was collected from a boy under two years old who had a stem cell transplant for SCID, so the T cells may come from the graft donor. V and J are TRBV4-2 and TRBJ2-5; D possibly corresponds to TRBD2 (5 bases). This specimen consisted of PBMCs, mostly from graft donor cells, obtained 360 days after TCRalphabeta/CD19-depleted stem cell transplant. CDR3 amino acids: CASSQIQLGEGAGETQYF. The CDR3 DNA reads TGTGCCAGCAGCCAAATTCAACTTGGCGAGGGCGCGGGAGAGACCCAGTACTTC.